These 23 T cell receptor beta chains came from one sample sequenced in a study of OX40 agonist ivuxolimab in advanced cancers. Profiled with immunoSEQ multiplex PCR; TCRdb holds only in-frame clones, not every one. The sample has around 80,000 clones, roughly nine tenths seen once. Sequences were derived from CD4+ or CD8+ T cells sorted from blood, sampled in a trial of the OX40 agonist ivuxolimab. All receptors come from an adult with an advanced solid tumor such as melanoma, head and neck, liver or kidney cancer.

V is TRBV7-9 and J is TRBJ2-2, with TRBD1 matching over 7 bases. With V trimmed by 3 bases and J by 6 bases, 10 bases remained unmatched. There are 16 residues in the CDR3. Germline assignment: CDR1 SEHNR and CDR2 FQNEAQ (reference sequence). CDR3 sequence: CASSLRQGGGAGELFF. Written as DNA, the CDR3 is TGTGCCAGCAGCTTGAGACAGGGTGGTGGAGCCGGGGAGCTGTTTTTT. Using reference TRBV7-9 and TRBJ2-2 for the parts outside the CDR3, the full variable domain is DTGVSQNPRHKITKRGQNVTFRCDPISEHNRLYWYRQTLGQGPEFLTYFQNEAQLEKSRLLSDRFSAERPKGSFSTLEIQRTEQGDSAMYLCASSLRQGGGAGELFFGEGSRLTVL.

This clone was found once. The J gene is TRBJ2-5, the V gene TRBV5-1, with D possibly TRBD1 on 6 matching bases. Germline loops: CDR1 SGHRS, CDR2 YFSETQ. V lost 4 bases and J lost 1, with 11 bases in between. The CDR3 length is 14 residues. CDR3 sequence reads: CASSRGQIQETQYF. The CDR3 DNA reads TGCGCCAGCAGCAGAGGACAGATCCAAGAGACCCAGTACTTC.

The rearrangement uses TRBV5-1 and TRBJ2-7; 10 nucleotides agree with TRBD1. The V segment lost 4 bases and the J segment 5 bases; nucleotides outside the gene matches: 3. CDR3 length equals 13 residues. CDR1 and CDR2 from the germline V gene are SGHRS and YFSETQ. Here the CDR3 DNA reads TGCGCCAGCAGCAGCGGACAGGGGGACGAGCAGTACTTC. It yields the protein CASSSGQGDEQYF.

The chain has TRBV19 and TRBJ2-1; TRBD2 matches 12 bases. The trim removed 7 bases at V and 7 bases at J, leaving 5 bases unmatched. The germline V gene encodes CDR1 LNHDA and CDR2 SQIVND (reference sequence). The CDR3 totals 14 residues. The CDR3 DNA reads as TGTGCCAGTACCCGACTAGCGGGAGTAAATGAGCAGTTCTTC. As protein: CASTRLAGVNEQFF. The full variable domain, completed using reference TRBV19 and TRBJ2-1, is DGGITQSPKYLFRKEGQNVTLSCEQNLNHDAMYWYRQDPGQGLRLIYYSQIVNDFQKGDIAEGYSVSREKKESFPLTVTSAQKNPTAFYLCASTRLAGVNEQFFGPGTRLTVL.

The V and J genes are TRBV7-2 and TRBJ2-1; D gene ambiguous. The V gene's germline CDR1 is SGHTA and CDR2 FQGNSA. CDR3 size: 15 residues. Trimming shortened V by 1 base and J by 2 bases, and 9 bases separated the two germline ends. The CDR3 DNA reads TGTGCCAGCAGCTTAGACTCGCAGACCTACAATGAGCAGTTCTTC. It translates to CASSLDSQTYNEQFF.

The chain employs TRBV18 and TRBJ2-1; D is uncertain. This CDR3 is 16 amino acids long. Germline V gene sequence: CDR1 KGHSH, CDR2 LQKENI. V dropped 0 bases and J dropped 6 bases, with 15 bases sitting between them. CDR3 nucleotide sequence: TGTGCCAGCTCACCACCAAAGGGAATTATAATCAATGAGCAGTTCTTC. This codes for CASSPPKGIIINEQFF.

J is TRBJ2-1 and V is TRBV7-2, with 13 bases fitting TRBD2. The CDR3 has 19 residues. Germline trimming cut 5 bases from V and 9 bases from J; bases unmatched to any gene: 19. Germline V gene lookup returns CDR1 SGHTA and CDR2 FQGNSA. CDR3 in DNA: TGTGCCAGCAGCCTACCCCCGGGACTAGCGGGGTTCATGAAGAGTGAGCAGTTCTTC. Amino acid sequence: CASSLPPGLAGFMKSEQFF.

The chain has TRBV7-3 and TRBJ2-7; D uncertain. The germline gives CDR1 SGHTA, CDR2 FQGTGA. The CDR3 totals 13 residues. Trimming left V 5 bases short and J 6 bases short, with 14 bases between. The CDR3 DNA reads TGTGCCAGCAGCAAAAGCTGGTCAGCCGAGCAGTACTTC. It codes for CASSKSWSAEQYF.

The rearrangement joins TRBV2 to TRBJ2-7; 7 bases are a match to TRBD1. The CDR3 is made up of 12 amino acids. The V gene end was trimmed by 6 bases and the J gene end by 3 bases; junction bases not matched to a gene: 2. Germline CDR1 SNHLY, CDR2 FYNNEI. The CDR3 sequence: CASRGDSYEQYF. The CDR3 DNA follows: TGTGCCAGCAGGGGGGACAGCTACGAGCAGTACTTC.

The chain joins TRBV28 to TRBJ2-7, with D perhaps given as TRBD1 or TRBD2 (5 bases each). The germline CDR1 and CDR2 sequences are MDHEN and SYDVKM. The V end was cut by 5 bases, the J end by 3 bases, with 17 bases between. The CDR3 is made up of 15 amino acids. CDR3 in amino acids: CASSDTGAEGYEQYF. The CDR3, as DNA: TGTGCCAGCAGTGATACCGGGGCCGAGGGCTACGAGCAGTACTTC.

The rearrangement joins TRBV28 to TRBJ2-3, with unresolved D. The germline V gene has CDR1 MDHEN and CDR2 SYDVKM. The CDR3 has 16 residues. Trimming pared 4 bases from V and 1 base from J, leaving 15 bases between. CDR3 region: CASSSQTPEGTDTQYF. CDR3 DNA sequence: TGTGCCAGCAGTTCCCAGACCCCCGAGGGCACAGATACGCAGTATTTT.

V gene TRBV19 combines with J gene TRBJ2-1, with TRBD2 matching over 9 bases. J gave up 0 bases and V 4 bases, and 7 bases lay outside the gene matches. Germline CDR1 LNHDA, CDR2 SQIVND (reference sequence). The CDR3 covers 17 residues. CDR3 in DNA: TGTGCCAGTAGTACGAGGTCTAGCGGGGCCTCCTACAATGAGCAGTTCTTC. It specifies CASSTRSSGASYNEQFF.

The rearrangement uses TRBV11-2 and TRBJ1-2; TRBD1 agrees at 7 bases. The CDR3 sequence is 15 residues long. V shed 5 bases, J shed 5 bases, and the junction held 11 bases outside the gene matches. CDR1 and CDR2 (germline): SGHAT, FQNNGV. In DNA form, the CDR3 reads TGTGCCAGCAGCACATCGCCGACAGGGAGGTATGGCTACACCTTC. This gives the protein CASSTSPTGRYGYTF.

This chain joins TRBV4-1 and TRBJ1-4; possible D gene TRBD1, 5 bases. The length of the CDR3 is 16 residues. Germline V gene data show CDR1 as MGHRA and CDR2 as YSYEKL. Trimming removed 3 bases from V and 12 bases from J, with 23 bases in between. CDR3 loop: CASSQNPRDLNRELFF. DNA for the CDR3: TGCGCCAGCAGCCAGAACCCCCGGGACCTGAATAGGGAACTGTTTTTT.

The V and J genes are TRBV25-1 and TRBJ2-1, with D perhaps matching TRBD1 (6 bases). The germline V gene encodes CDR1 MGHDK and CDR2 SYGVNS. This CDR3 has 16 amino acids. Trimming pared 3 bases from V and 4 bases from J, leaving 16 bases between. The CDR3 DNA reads TGTGCCAGCAGTGATTCAGGGGCAAGCAGGTACAATGAGCAGTTCTTC. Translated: CASSDSGASRYNEQFF. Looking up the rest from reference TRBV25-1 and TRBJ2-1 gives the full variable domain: EADIYQTPRYLVIGTGKKITLECSQTMGHDKMYWYQQDPGMELHLIHYSYGVNSTEKGDLSSESTVSRIRTEHFPLTLESARPSHTSQYLCASSDSGASRYNEQFFGPGTRLTVL.

The CDR3 bases are TGTGCCAGCAGCCAAGATTTAACGTTGGGGGGAGAGACCCAGTACTTC. Translated: CASSQDLTLGGETQYF. J is TRBJ2-5 and V is TRBV4-2; possibly TRBD2 for D (6 bases). The CDR3 is made up of 16 amino acids. Trimming cost V 0 bases and J 4 bases, with 15 bases left between them. The germline V gene has CDR1 LGHNA and CDR2 YNFKEQ.

The CDR3 DNA reads TGCGCCAGCAGCGTACAATCCGGGACGGCGTCCTACGAGCAGTACTTC. It yields the protein CASSVQSGTASYEQYF. The rearrangement links TRBV5-1 to TRBJ2-7, with D perhaps given as TRBD1 or TRBD2 (5 bases each). V dropped 4 bases and J dropped 1 base, with 18 bases sitting between them. The CDR3 has 16 amino acids. Per germline, CDR1 SGHRS and CDR2 YFSETQ.

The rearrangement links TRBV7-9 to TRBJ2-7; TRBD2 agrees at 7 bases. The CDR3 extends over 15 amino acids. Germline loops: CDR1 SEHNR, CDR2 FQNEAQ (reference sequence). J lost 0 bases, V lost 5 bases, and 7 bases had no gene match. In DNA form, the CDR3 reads TGTGCCAGCAGCCGCGAGCGGGGCAGCTCCTACGAGCAGTACTTC. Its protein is CASSRERGSSYEQYF.

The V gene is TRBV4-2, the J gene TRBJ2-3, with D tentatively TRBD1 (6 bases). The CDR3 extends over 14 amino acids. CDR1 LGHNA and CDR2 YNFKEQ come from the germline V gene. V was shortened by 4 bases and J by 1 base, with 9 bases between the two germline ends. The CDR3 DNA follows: TGTGCCAGCAGCCCAGGGGCCGGCACAGATACGCAGTATTTT. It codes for CASSPGAGTDTQYF.

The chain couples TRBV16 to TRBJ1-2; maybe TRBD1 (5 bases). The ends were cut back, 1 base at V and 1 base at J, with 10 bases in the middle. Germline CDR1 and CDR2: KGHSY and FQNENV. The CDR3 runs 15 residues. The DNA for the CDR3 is TGTGCCAGCAGCCAATTGCAGGGACTTAACTATGGCTACACCTTC. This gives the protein CASSQLQGLNYGYTF.

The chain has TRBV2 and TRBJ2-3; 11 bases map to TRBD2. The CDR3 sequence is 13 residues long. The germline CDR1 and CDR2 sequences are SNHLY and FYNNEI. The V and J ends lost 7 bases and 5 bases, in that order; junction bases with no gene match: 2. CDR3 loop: CASNLAGGDTQYF. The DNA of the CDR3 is TGTGCCAGCAATCTAGCGGGAGGAGATACGCAGTATTTT.

The CDR3: CASSLVGPFYGYTF. In DNA form, the CDR3 reads TGTGCCAGCAGTTTAGTAGGACCGTTCTATGGCTACACCTTC. This chain links TRBV28 with TRBJ1-2; D unresolved. V shed 2 bases and J shed 4 bases, with 11 bases lying between them. The CDR3 runs to 14 residues. Germline CDR1 MDHEN, CDR2 SYDVKM.

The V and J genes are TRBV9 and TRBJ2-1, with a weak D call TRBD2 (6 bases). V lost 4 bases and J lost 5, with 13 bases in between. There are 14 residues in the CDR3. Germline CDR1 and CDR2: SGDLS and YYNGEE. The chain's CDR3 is CASSPRTGDNEQFF. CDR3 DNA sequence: TGTGCCAGCAGCCCAAGGACGGGGGACAATGAGCAGTTCTTC.